This T cell receptor beta chain was recovered during a study of T cell responses to AZD1222 COVID-19 vaccine. In this sample, this clone turned up a few times. The antigen is unknown. Here immunoSEQ multiplex PCR was the method, and the copy in TCRdb shows in-frame clones only, minus some. The table includes some 120,000 clones, about 92% detected once. Trimming cost V 6 bases and J 4 bases, with 15 bases left between them. There are 14 residues in the CDR3. The germline gives CDR1 LNHDA, CDR2 SQIVND (reference sequence). Study-wide results and caveats: Every sample of the repertoires postdated the peak T cell response.

The chain has TRBV19 and TRBJ1-2; a possible D gene is TRBD1 (5 bases). The sequence came from an adult in good health. The sequencing used peripheral blood, collected on day 0 of AZD1222 vaccination. CDR3 DNA sequence: TGTGCCAGTAGGCTGAACCAGGGAACCTATGGCTACACCTTC. This translates into CASRLNQGTYGYTF.